This T cell receptor (beta chain) originates from a study of cytomegalovirus exposure and HLA in healthy donors. Study-wide findings and caveats: CMV serostatus alone was available as immune exposure information.

With 60 Vbeta and 13 Jbeta primers, the PCR was carried out. Only in-frame clones appear in the TCRdb table, and some are missing; sequencing was by immunoSEQ multiplex PCR. This sample has fewer than 250,000 clones, with 79% found just once. In the case of this clone: Its antigen is undetermined.

The material sequenced was PBMCs. The clonotype was recovered from a woman in her fifties or sixties in good health and CMV-seronegative.

CDR3 in amino acids: CASSPLGTGGHEQYF. The DNA for the CDR3 is TGTGCCAGCTCACCCTTAGGGACAGGGGGCCACGAGCAGTACTTC. The chain employs TRBV18 and TRBJ2-7; 12 bases map to TRBD1. CDR1 is KGHSH, CDR2 LQKENI, per germline. This CDR3 contains 15 residues. The V gene end was trimmed by 3 bases and the J gene end by 5 bases; junction bases not matched to a gene: 5.